This T cell receptor (beta chain) is from a study of shared clonotypes between healthy human individuals. The unsorted samples took about 100 million PBMCs to get genomic DNA. TCRdb keeps only in-frame clones here, not all; method: immunoSEQ multiplex PCR. This sample has roughly 500,000 clones; 76% occur once, and the top ten carry roughly 13%. The sequenced sample was PBMCs. The clonotype originates from a woman aged 40 to 49 in good health. Some clones in this sample may be carry-over from other donors' samples.

The CDR3 spells CAWSLTGEGTDTQYF. CDR3 bases: TGTGCCTGGAGTCTGACAGGGGAGGGCACAGATACGCAGTATTTT. The chain joins TRBV30 to TRBJ2-3, with TRBD1 identical over 8 bases. The ends lost 2 bases at V and 1 base at J; junction bases unmatched: 5. The CDR3 has 15 amino acids. The V gene's germline CDR1 is GTSNPN and CDR2 SVGIG (reference sequence).